Listed here is a single T cell receptor (beta chain). Following a re-call of the 5' RACE reads, TCRdb has one entry per CDR3 protein and lacks DNA. In total, the table holds roughly 450,000 distinct CDR3 sequences. CDR3 length: 14 amino acids. These data come from a study of T cells expressing NK-cell markers. About the study: In sorted CD3+CD56+NKG2C+, CD3+CD56+NKG2C- and CD3+CD56-NKG2C+ T cells, TCR beta repertoires were obtained.

This TCR came from a woman aged 50 to 65 in good health. The chain carries TRBV12-3 or TRBV12-4 and TRBJ1-1. The sequencing sample was made of blood T cells: a sorted CD56 or NKG2C T cell subset, CD4+ or CD8+ T cells, or bulk PBMC T cells (not recorded which). The CDR3 sequence is CASSLVTTNTEAFF.